This T cell receptor beta chain was recovered during a study of neurological immune-mediated disorders. cDNA synthesis was performed by 5'RACE with 10-nucleotide random UMIs. TCRdb re-called the 5' RACE reads with MiXCR, one entry per CDR3 protein. The table shows roughly 48,000 distinct CDR3 sequences, with roughly 13% occurring only once. Germline V gene sequence: CDR1 SGHRS, CDR2 YFSETQ. Between the trimmed V and J ends, which lost 0 bases and 0 bases, there was a span of 13 bases. The CDR3 loop spans 17 amino acids. The sample holds many counts of this clonotype. This sample's time point: longitudinal time-point 3.

The sequenced sample was PBMCs. This receptor was taken from a male donor with HTLV-1-associated myelopathy (HAM/TSP). The chain combines TRBV5-1 with TRBJ2-4, with D possibly TRBD2 on 5 matching bases. The DNA of the CDR3 is TGCGCCAGCAGCTTGGTTACGGGGTCTGAAGCCAAAAACATTCAGTACTTC. Translated, it gives CASSLVTGSEAKNIQYF.